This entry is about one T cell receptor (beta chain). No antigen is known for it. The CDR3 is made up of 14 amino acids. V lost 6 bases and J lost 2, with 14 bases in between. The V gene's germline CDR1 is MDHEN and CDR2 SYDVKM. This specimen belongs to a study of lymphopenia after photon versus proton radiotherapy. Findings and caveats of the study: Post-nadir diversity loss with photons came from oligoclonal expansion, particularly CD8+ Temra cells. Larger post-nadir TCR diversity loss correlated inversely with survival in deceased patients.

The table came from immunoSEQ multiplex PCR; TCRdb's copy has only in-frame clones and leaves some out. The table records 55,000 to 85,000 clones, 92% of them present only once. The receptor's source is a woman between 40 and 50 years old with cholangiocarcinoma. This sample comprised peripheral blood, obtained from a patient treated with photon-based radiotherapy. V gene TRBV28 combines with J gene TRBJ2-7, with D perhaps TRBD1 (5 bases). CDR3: CASRTRQGAYEQYF. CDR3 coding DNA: TGTGCCAGCAGAACCCGCCAGGGTGCCTACGAGCAGTACTTC.